Below, 28 T cell receptor beta chains from the same sample are listed, as sequenced in a study of beta chain features in type 1 diabetes. Expressed TCRB transcripts were sequenced because the isolated RNA had all been reverse transcribed beforehand. Clones were sequenced by immunoSEQ multiplex PCR, and TCRdb holds only the in-frame ones, with some missing. The data hold approximately 470,000 clones, with over 25% observed a single time. The material sequenced was naive CD4+ T cells from blood. The receptors were sampled from a man aged 18 to 29 in good health.

This clone has a handful of counts. The J gene is TRBJ1-2, the V gene TRBV28, with D maybe TRBD1 (6 bases). The germline gives CDR1 MDHEN, CDR2 SYDVKM. CDR3 length: 15 residues. V lost 4 bases to trimming and J lost 4 bases, with 16 bases between them. Here the CDR3 DNA reads TGTGCCAGCAGTTCCCCGGGGGCAGCCCCCTATGGCTACACCTTC. Amino acid sequence: CASSSPGAAPYGYTF.

Comments on this clone: Other DNA variants within this sample encode the same CDR3. DNA for the CDR3: TGTGCCAGCAGCTTAGTTGGGGGCCGCACAGATACGCAGTATTTT. This encodes CASSLVGGRTDTQYF. This chain links TRBV7-2 with TRBJ2-3; D possibly corresponds to TRBD1 (6 bases). Trimming left V 1 base short and J 1 base short, with 9 bases between. Looked up from germline, CDR1 is SGHTA and CDR2 is FQGNSA. This CDR3 spans 15 amino acids.

This clone has more than one count but fewer than ten. J is TRBJ2-3 and V is TRBV7-9, with D possibly matching TRBD2 (5 bases). CDR1 and CDR2 (germline): SEHNR, FQNEAQ (reference sequence). V lost 5 bases, J lost 2 bases, and 8 bases lay in between. The CDR3 covers 13 residues. The CDR3 is CASSLEATDTQYF. In DNA form, the CDR3 reads TGTGCCAGCAGCCTGGAGGCCACAGATACGCAGTATTTT.

The genes are TRBV18 and TRBJ2-7; tentatively, D is TRBD1 or TRBD2 (5 bases each). The ends were cut back, 3 bases at V and 0 bases at J, with 9 bases in the middle. CDR3 length equals 14 residues. CDR1 and CDR2 (germline): KGHSH, LQKENI. This CDR3 is CASSPAGTSYEQYF. The CDR3 DNA sequence: TGTGCCAGCTCACCGGCAGGGACCTCCTACGAGCAGTACTTC.

This clone has only a few counts. The chain carries TRBV7-9 and TRBJ2-7; no reliable D call. Trimming took 5 bases from V and 8 from J, leaving 16 bases between them. In germline, CDR1 is SEHNR, CDR2 FQNEAQ (reference sequence). This CDR3 is 13 amino acids long. The CDR3 region has the DNA TGTGCCAGCAGCCAGCTCGCTGGAGATAAGCAGTACTTC. Translated, it gives CASSQLAGDKQYF.

The rearrangement uses TRBV10-3 and TRBJ2-1; TRBD2 agrees at 14 bases. V lost 3 bases, J lost 7 bases, and 8 bases stayed unmatched. Germline-derived CDR1 and CDR2 are ENHRY and SYGVKD. The CDR3 sequence is 17 residues long. The CDR3 sequence: CAISEAQTSGRGNEQFF. The CDR3 DNA follows: TGTGCCATCAGTGAAGCCCAGACTAGCGGGAGGGGAAATGAGCAGTTCTTC.

CDR3 nucleotide sequence: TGTGCCAGCAGCCCTACTGGGACAGGGGTAGATACGCAGTATTTT. Residues: CASSPTGTGVDTQYF. This rearrangement joins TRBV11-2 to TRBJ2-3, with 10 positions matching TRBD1. The V and J ends lost 5 bases and 5 bases, in that order; junction bases with no gene match: 7. Germline CDR1 and CDR2: SGHAT and FQNNGV. The CDR3 extends over 15 amino acids.

The chain carries TRBV9 and TRBJ2-3; unclear D gene. Looked up from germline, CDR1 is SGDLS and CDR2 is YYNGEE. V lost 4 bases and J 2 bases, leaving 5 bases between the germline ends. This CDR3 has 12 residues. The CDR3 region has the DNA TGTGCCAGCAGCCCAGACACAGATACGCAGTATTTT. Translation gives CASSPDTDTQYF.

This clone was detected only a few times. The chain links TRBV29-1 to TRBJ2-1, with D hard to call. Trimming left V 6 bases short and J 0 bases short, with 12 bases between. CDR1 is SQVTM, CDR2 ANQGSEA, per germline. There are 14 residues in the CDR3. CDR3 nucleotides: TGCAGCGTGGGTGATGGGGTCTCCTACAATGAGCAGTTCTTC. It translates to CSVGDGVSYNEQFF.

This chain connects TRBV7-9 to TRBJ2-7; D ambiguous. CDR1 is SEHNR, CDR2 FQNEAQ, per germline (reference sequence). V was cut by 5 bases and J by 6 bases, with 8 bases left in between. The CDR3 extends over 11 amino acids. In DNA form, the CDR3 reads TGTGCCAGCAGCCCAGGCAGCGAGCAGTACTTC. Protein: CASSPGSEQYF.

The rearrangement uses TRBV18 and TRBJ2-5, with D possibly TRBD1 on 6 matching bases. Germline assignment: CDR1 KGHSH and CDR2 LQKENI. This CDR3 spans 14 amino acids. Trimming shortened V by 3 bases and J by 5 bases, and 13 bases separated the two germline ends. The CDR3 DNA reads as TGTGCCAGCTCACCGACAGGTACCGGGGAGACCCAGTACTTC. Protein product: CASSPTGTGETQYF.

J is TRBJ1-1 and V is TRBV7-2; no reliable D call. Germline values: CDR1 SGHTA, CDR2 FQGNSA. This CDR3 spans 15 amino acids. The V gene lost 5 bases and the J gene lost 0 bases, with 13 bases spanning the gap. CDR3 DNA sequence: TGTGCCAGCAGCCCGGGAGGAATCATGAACACTGAAGCTTTCTTT. Its protein is CASSPGGIMNTEAFF.

V and J are TRBV20-1 and TRBJ2-7; TRBD2 is a possible D gene (6 bases). Trimming shortened V by 5 bases and J by 6 bases, and 11 bases separated the two germline ends. CDR3 length: 11 residues. Germline V gene data show CDR1 as DFQATT and CDR2 as SNEGSKA (reference sequence). This CDR3 reads CSASEGREQYF. DNA of the CDR3: TGCAGTGCTTCGGAGGGACGCGAGCAGTACTTC.

Concerning this clone itself: The sample carries other DNA sequences with the same CDR3. The CDR3 is CSALTGASSYEQYF. DNA of the CDR3: TGCAGTGCCCTGACAGGGGCGTCCTCCTACGAGCAGTACTTC. The chain has TRBV29-1 and TRBJ2-7; 8 bases match TRBD1. Germline values: CDR1 SQVTM, CDR2 ANQGSEA. The CDR3 covers 14 residues.

The chain combines TRBV4-1 with TRBJ2-7, with D uncertain. CDR1 is MGHRA and CDR2 is YSYEKL in the germline V gene. The CDR3 runs 16 residues. V lost 1 base and J 2 bases, leaving 15 bases between the germline ends. The CDR3 nucleotides are TGCGCCAGCAGCCAAGCTAAAAGAGAGGCGGCCTACGAGCAGTACTTC. The encoded protein is CASSQAKREAAYEQYF.

V and J are TRBV30 and TRBJ2-2; D unclear. CDR3 length: 12 residues. V gave up 3 bases and J gave up 8 bases, with 10 bases separating them. Germline CDR1 GTSNPN, CDR2 SVGIG (reference sequence). The CDR3 loop is CAWSLPPGELFF. The CDR3, as DNA: TGTGCCTGGAGCCTCCCCCCTGGGGAGCTGTTTTTT.

The gene calls are TRBV30 and TRBJ1-6; TRBD1 matches at 9 bases. Germline-derived CDR1 and CDR2 are GTSNPN and SVGIG (reference sequence). CDR3 size: 12 residues. V dropped 5 bases and J dropped 9; count of bases not matched to a gene: 2. The CDR3: CAWRDRVSPLHF. The CDR3 DNA follows: TGTGCCTGGCGGGACAGGGTTTCACCCCTCCACTTT. The full variable domain, rest sourced from reference TRBV30 and TRBJ1-6, is SQTIHQWPATLVQPVGSPLSLECTVEGTSNPNLYWYRQAAGRGLQLLFYSVGIGQISSEVPQNLSASRPQDRQFILSSKKLLLSDSGFYLCAWRDRVSPLHFGNGTRLTVT.

V is TRBV30 and J is TRBJ2-1; tentatively, D is TRBD1 or TRBD2 (5 bases each). The V gene's germline CDR1 is GTSNPN and CDR2 SVGIG (reference sequence). The length of the CDR3 is 13 residues. V was shortened by 1 base and J by 6 bases, with 10 bases between the two germline ends. CDR3: CAWSGLGTNEQFF. CDR3 DNA sequence: TGTGCCTGGAGTGGCCTTGGGACCAATGAGCAGTTCTTC.

The chain is built from TRBV12-5 and TRBJ2-5; D is ambiguous. Trimming removed 6 bases from V and 5 bases from J, with 13 bases in between. CDR3 length equals 13 residues. Germline values: CDR1 LGHNT, CDR2 FRNRAP. The DNA of the CDR3 is TGTGCTAGTGGACTGAGTGGGATTGAGACCCAGTACTTC. It yields the protein CASGLSGIETQYF.

The V and J genes are TRBV4-1 and TRBJ1-4; maybe TRBD1 (6 bases). Per the germline V gene, CDR1 is MGHRA and CDR2 is YSYEKL. This CDR3 has 14 amino acids. The V gene lost 1 base and the J gene lost 5 bases, with 8 bases spanning the gap. The chain's CDR3 is CASSQGTVNEKLFF. CDR3 sequence (DNA): TGCGCCAGCAGCCAAGGGACAGTGAATGAAAAACTGTTTTTT.

This rearrangement joins TRBV29-1 to TRBJ1-4, with 9 bases aligning to TRBD1. V trimming: 6 bases; J trimming: 10 bases; junction bases outside the gene matches: 9. CDR1 and CDR2 (germline): SQVTM, ANQGSEA. The CDR3 totals 13 residues. In DNA, the CDR3 is TGCAGCGTCGAGGTGACAGGGGGAGTAAAACTGTTTTTT. It encodes CSVEVTGGVKLFF.

The rearrangement joins TRBV5-1 to TRBJ2-1; possibly TRBD2 for D (6 bases). V was shortened by 0 bases and J by 5 bases, with 9 bases between the two germline ends. Germline loops: CDR1 SGHRS, CDR2 YFSETQ. The CDR3 is 14 residues long. Here the CDR3 reads CASSLELANNEQFF. DNA for the CDR3: TGCGCCAGCAGCTTGGAACTAGCTAACAATGAGCAGTTCTTC.

This clone was seen a few times. The junction shows a germline mismatch at one end, possibly a read error. V gene TRBV20-1 combines with J gene TRBJ1-1; possibly TRBD1 for D (5 bases). The CDR3 sequence is 11 residues long. CDR1 is DFQATT, CDR2 SNEGSKA, per germline (reference sequence). The CDR3 DNA follows: TGCAGTGCCACGGGACCGCCTGAGGCTTTCTTT. It translates to CSATGPPEAFF.

On this clone: This specimen includes other DNA sequences encoding the same CDR3. This sequence joins TRBV29-1 and TRBJ2-5; 9 nucleotides align to TRBD1. The CDR3 is made up of 12 amino acids. Germline CDR1 and CDR2: SQVTM and ANQGSEA. Trimming cost V 6 bases and J 3 bases; bases outside gene matches: 2. The CDR3 nucleotides read TGCAGCGTGAGGACAGGGGAAGAGACCCAGTACTTC. Translating gives CSVRTGEETQYF.

This clone was observed a handful of times. The V call is TRBV25-1, the J call TRBJ1-4; D is uncertain. The CDR3 has 14 amino acids. Between the trimmed V and J ends, which lost 3 bases and 2 bases, there was a span of 7 bases. The germline V gene encodes CDR1 MGHDK and CDR2 SYGVNS. As DNA, the CDR3 is TGTGCCAGCAGTGACAGCCGGACTAATGAAAAACTGTTTTTT. Its protein product is CASSDSRTNEKLFF.

The CDR3 region is CASSLKGVQPQHF. CDR3 coding DNA: TGTGCCAGCAGCTTGAAGGGCGTCCAGCCCCAGCATTTT. The genes are TRBV5-6 and TRBJ1-5; D not certain. The germline V gene has CDR1 SGHDT and CDR2 YYEEEE. The CDR3 covers 13 residues. Trimming took 1 base from V and 7 from J, leaving 9 bases between them. The variable domain in full, with the rest retrieved from reference TRBV5-6 and TRBJ1-5, is DAGVTQSPTHLIKTRGQQVTLRCSPKSGHDTVSWYQQALGQGPQFIFQYYEEEERQRGNFPDRFSGHQFPNYSSELNVNALLLGDSALYLCASSLKGVQPQHFGDGTRLSIL.

This clone was counted between two and nine times. The chain has TRBV4-1 and TRBJ2-7; D possibly corresponds to TRBD1 (6 bases). CDR3 length: 15 amino acids. The ends were cut back, 0 bases at V and 2 bases at J, with 11 bases in the middle. Germline V gene sequence: CDR1 MGHRA, CDR2 YSYEKL. The CDR3 DNA reads TGCGCCAGCAGCCAAGAAAGGGGGAGTCCCTACGAGCAGTACTTC. It is translated as CASSQERGSPYEQYF.

The CDR3: CASSLDGESPYEQYF. CDR3 DNA sequence: TGCGCCAGCAGCCTAGACGGGGAATCGCCGTACGAGCAGTACTTC. The chain combines TRBV5-1 with TRBJ2-7; D may be TRBD2 (5 bases). In germline, CDR1 is SGHRS, CDR2 YFSETQ. There are 15 residues in the CDR3. V lost 4 bases and J 4 bases, leaving 18 bases between the germline ends.